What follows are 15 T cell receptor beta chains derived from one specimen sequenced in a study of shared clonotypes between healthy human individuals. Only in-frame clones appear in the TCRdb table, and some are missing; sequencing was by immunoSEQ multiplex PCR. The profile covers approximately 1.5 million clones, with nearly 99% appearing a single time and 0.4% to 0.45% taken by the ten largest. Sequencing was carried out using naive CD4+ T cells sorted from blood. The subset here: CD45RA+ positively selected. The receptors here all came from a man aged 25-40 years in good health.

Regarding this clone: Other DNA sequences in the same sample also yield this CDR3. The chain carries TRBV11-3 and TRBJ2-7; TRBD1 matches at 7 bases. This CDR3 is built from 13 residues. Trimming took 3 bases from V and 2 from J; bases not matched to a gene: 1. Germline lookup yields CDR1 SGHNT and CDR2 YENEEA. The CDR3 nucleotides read TGTGCCAGCAGCTTGGGACAGCCCTACGAGCAGTACTTC. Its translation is CASSLGQPYEQYF.

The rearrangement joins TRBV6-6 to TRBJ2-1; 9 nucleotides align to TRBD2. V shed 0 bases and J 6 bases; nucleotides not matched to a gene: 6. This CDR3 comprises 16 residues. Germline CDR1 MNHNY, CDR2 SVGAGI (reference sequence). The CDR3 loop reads CASSYSGTSRGNEQFF. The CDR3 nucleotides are TGTGCCAGCAGTTACTCGGGGACTAGCCGTGGCAATGAGCAGTTCTTC.

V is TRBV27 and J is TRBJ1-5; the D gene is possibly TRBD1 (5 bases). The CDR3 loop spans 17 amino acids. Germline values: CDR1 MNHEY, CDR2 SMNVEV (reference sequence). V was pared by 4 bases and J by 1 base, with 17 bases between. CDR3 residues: CASSSWLMAGSNQPQHF. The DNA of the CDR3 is TGTGCCAGCAGTTCGTGGCTAATGGCAGGGAGCAATCAGCCCCAGCATTTT.

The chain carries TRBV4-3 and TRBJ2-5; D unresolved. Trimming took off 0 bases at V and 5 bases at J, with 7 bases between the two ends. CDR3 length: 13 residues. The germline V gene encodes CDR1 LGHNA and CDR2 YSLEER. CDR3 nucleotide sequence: TGCGCCAGCAGCCAAGATCTCCAGGAGACCCAGTACTTC. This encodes CASSQDLQETQYF.

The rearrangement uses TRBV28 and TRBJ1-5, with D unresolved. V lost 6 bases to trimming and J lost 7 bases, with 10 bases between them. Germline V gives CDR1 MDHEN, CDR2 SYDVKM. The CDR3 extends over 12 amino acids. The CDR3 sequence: CASSFVWQPQHF. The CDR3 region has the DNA TGTGCCAGCAGCTTTGTGTGGCAGCCCCAGCATTTT. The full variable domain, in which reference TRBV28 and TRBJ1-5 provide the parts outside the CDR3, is DVKVTQSSRYLVKRTGEKVFLECVQDMDHENMFWYRQDPGLGLRLIYFSYDVKMKEKGDIPEGYSVSREKKERFSLILESASTNQTSMYLCASSFVWQPQHFGDGTRLSIL.

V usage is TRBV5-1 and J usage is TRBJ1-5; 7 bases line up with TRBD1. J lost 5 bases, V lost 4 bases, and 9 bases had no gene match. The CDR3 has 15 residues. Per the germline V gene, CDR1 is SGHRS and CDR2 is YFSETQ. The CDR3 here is CASSPTGTRDQPQHF. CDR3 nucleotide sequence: TGCGCCAGCAGCCCGACAGGGACGAGGGATCAGCCCCAGCATTTT.

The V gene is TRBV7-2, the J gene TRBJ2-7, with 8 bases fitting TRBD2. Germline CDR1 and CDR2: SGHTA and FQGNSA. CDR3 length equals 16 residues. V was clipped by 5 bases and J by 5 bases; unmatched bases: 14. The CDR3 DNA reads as TGTGCCAGCAGCACCCCCGGGAGGGGGAGGACCCACGAGCAGTACTTC. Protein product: CASSTPGRGRTHEQYF.

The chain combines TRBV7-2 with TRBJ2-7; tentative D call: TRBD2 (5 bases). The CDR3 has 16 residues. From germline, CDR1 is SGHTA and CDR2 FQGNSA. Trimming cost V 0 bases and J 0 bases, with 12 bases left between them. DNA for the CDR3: TGTGCCAGCAGCTTAGCCAGCGGTATTAGCTCCTACGAGCAGTACTTC. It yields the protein CASSLASGISSYEQYF.

The DNA for the CDR3 is TGTGCCAGTAGCGATTCCGGGACAGGGATTATTCAGCCCCAGCATTTT. Translation gives CASSDSGTGIIQPQHF. The rearrangement uses TRBV19 and TRBJ1-5, with TRBD1 matching 9 bases. With V trimmed by 6 bases and J by 6 bases, 12 bases remained unmatched. This CDR3 comprises 16 residues. Looked up from germline, CDR1 is LNHDA and CDR2 is SQIVND (reference sequence). Supplemented by reference TRBV19 and TRBJ1-5, the full variable domain reads DGGITQSPKYLFRKEGQNVTLSCEQNLNHDAMYWYRQDPGQGLRLIYYSQIVNDFQKGDIAEGYSVSREKKESFPLTVTSAQKNPTAFYLCASSDSGTGIIQPQHFGDGTRLSIL.

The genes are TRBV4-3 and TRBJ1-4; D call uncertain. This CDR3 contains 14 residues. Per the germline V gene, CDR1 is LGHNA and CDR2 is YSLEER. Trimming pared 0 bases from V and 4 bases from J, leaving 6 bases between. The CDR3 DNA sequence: TGCGCCAGCAGCCAAGATTTAAATAATGAAAAACTGTTTTTT. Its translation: CASSQDLNNEKLFF.

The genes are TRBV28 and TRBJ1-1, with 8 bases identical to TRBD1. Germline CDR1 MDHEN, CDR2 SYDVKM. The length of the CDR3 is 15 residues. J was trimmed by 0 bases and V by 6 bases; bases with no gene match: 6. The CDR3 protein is CASSPRTGLNTEAFF. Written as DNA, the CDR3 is TGTGCCAGCAGCCCTAGGACAGGGCTGAACACTGAAGCTTTCTTT.

CDR3: CASREYLDTGELFF. The DNA of the CDR3 is TGTGCCAGCAGGGAATACTTAGACACCGGGGAGCTGTTTTTT. The rearrangement joins TRBV28 to TRBJ2-2; D gene unclear. Trimming shortened V by 6 bases and J by 3 bases, and 11 bases separated the two germline ends. CDR1 and CDR2 (germline): MDHEN, SYDVKM. This CDR3 has 14 amino acids.

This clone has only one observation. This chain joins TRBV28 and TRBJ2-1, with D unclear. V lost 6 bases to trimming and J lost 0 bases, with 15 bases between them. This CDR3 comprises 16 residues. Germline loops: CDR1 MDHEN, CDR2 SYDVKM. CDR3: CASSGRASNSYNEQFF. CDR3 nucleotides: TGTGCCAGCAGCGGAAGGGCCTCTAACTCCTACAATGAGCAGTTCTTC.

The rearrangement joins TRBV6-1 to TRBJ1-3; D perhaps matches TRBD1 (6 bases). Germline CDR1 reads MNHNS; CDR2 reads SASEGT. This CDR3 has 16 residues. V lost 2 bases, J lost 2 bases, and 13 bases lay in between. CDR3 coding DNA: TGTGCCAGCAGTGAACCCGAGACAGGTGCTGGAAACACCATATATTTT. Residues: CASSEPETGAGNTIYF.

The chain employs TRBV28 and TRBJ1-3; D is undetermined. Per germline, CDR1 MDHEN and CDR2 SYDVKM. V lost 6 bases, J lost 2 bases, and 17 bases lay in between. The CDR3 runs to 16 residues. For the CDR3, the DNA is TGTGCCAGCAGCCCTGACAATAGCTGGGCTGGAAACACCATATATTTT. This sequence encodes CASSPDNSWAGNTIYF.